The 26 T cell receptor beta chains presented below share a single source sample, sequenced in a study of shared clonotypes between healthy human individuals. Generated by immunoSEQ multiplex PCR, the TCRdb table keeps only in-frame clones and is missing some. Of 450,000 to 500,000 clones listed, about 72% are singletons. The sequencing sample was made of PBMCs. Source of these receptors: a woman aged 40 to 55 in good health. Some clones in this sample may be carry-over from other donors' samples.

The chain employs TRBV2 and TRBJ1-4; D not certain. V shed 4 bases and J shed 5 bases, with 8 bases lying between them. Germline V gene sequence: CDR1 SNHLY, CDR2 FYNNEI. This CDR3 has 13 residues. The CDR3 nucleotides read TGTGCCAGCAGTGGGGTTGGGAATGAAAAACTGTTTTTT. It is translated as CASSGVGNEKLFF.

The chain has TRBV7-9 and TRBJ1-2; possible D gene TRBD1, 5 bases. Germline lookup yields CDR1 SEHNR and CDR2 FQNEAQ (reference sequence). The CDR3 loop spans 12 amino acids. Trimming took 5 bases from V and 6 from J, leaving 10 bases between them. The CDR3 coding sequence is TGTGCCAGCAGCCCCGTGGGGGATGGCTACACCTTC. Translating it yields CASSPVGDGYTF.

The chain has TRBV11-2 and TRBJ2-7; D gene unclear. The length of the CDR3 is 14 residues. V lost 0 bases and J lost 2, with 8 bases in between. In germline, CDR1 is SGHAT, CDR2 FQNNGV. As DNA, the CDR3 is TGTGCCAGCAGCTTAGAGGGTATAGCCTACGAGCAGTACTTC. This sequence encodes CASSLEGIAYEQYF.

The V gene is TRBV4-1, the J gene TRBJ1-5, with 7 bases fitting TRBD1. The V and J ends lost 3 bases and 6 bases, in that order; junction bases with no gene match: 5. The CDR3 is 14 residues long. Germline CDR1 is MGHRA and CDR2 is YSYEKL. CDR3 nucleotides: TGCGCCAGCAGCCATAACAGGGGTTCTCAGCCCCAGCATTTT. The encoded protein is CASSHNRGSQPQHF.

The chain couples TRBV30 to TRBJ1-1; TRBD1 might be the D (5 bases). Germline V gene lookup returns CDR1 GTSNPN and CDR2 SVGIG (reference sequence). This CDR3 spans 12 amino acids. Trimming pared 3 bases from V and 9 bases from J, leaving 14 bases between. CDR3 DNA: TGTGCCTGGAGGCCCCAGGGTTTTAAAGCTTTCTTT. Translating it yields CAWRPQGFKAFF.

A single count supports this clone. The J gene is TRBJ2-5, the V gene TRBV19; TRBD2 matches at 7 bases. This CDR3 is 15 amino acids long. Germline V CDR1 and CDR2: LNHDA, SQIVND (reference sequence). V shed 5 bases and J 4 bases; nucleotides not matched to a gene: 10. DNA for the CDR3: TGTGCCAGTAGTCAGGCGGGAGTGCCCGGAGAGACCCAGTACTTC. It yields the protein CASSQAGVPGETQYF.

As concerns this clone: This may be a read error, as it is one base from a much larger clone. The chain uses TRBV7-9 and TRBJ2-3; D not certain. Germline CDR1 and CDR2: SEHNR and FQNEAQ (reference sequence). The V end lost 3 bases, the J end lost 2 bases, and 3 bases lay between the germline ends. This CDR3 spans 12 amino acids. The CDR3 region is CASSFDTDTQYF. The CDR3 bases are TGTGCCAGCAGCTTTGACACAGATACGCAGTATTTT.

The chain uses TRBV29-1 and TRBJ2-2, with TRBD2 as a possible D gene (5 bases). The length of the CDR3 is 15 residues. Per germline, CDR1 SQVTM and CDR2 ANQGSEA. Deletions cut 5 bases from V and 1 base from J, with 14 bases between. The CDR3 here is CSVPGLAVNTGELFF. The DNA of the CDR3 is TGCAGCGTTCCGGGTCTAGCAGTGAACACCGGGGAGCTGTTTTTT.

Regarding this clone: The same CDR3 can be traced to other DNA sequences in this sample. The chain carries TRBV2 and TRBJ2-3; D possibly matches TRBD1 or TRBD2 (5 bases each). Germline V gene lookup returns CDR1 SNHLY and CDR2 FYNNEI. V was trimmed by 8 bases and J by 5 bases, leaving 14 bases between them. The CDR3 has 13 residues. This CDR3 reads CASSEGSGDTQYF. The CDR3 coding sequence is TGTGCCAGCTCTGAGGGGTCGGGAGATACGCAGTATTTT.

V usage is TRBV18 and J usage is TRBJ1-1; D is ambiguous. Trimming left V 6 bases short and J 1 base short, with 9 bases between. CDR1 and CDR2 from the germline V gene are KGHSH and LQKENI. CDR3 length: 13 residues. The CDR3 here is CASSDRRNTEAFF. In nucleotides, the CDR3 is TGTGCCAGCTCGGACCGAAGGAACACTGAAGCTTTCTTT.

The genes are TRBV10-2 and TRBJ2-5; 9 nucleotides line up with TRBD1. The CDR3 is made up of 15 amino acids. After removal of 5 bases from V and 4 bases from J, the junction contained 8 bases not matched to a gene. CDR1 and CDR2 from the germline V gene are WSHSY and SAAADI. CDR3 protein: CASSPLRQGGETQYF. The CDR3 region has the DNA TGCGCCAGCAGTCCTCTACGACAGGGGGGAGAGACCCAGTACTTC.

The J gene is TRBJ2-2, the V gene TRBV18; D is perhaps TRBD2 (6 bases). V was cut by 3 bases and J by 1 base, with 9 bases left in between. The CDR3 extends over 15 amino acids. Looked up from germline, CDR1 is KGHSH and CDR2 is LQKENI. CDR3 loop: CASSPRTMNTGELFF. The CDR3 DNA reads TGTGCCAGCTCACCGCGGACTATGAACACCGGGGAGCTGTTTTTT.

The chain couples TRBV4-2 to TRBJ2-5, with D unclear. Per germline, CDR1 LGHNA and CDR2 YNFKEQ. This CDR3 is built from 14 residues. The ends were cut back, 6 bases at V and 2 bases at J, with 13 bases in the middle. CDR3 loop: CASSSERYQETQYF. Written as DNA, the CDR3 is TGTGCCAGCAGTTCAGAAAGATATCAAGAGACCCAGTACTTC.

Points on this clone: Other DNA sequences in this specimen translate into the identical CDR3. The chain carries TRBV5-4 and TRBJ2-5; D is ambiguous. The CDR3 runs to 13 residues. Trimming took 0 bases from V and 4 from J, leaving 7 bases between them. Germline V gene data show CDR1 as SGHNT and CDR2 as YYREEE (reference sequence). CDR3 nucleotides: TGTGCCAGCAGCTTGGCCCCACCAGAGACCCAGTACTTC. Its translation: CASSLAPPETQYF.

The V and J genes are TRBV19 and TRBJ2-7; TRBD1 aligns across 10 bases. V shed 7 bases, J shed 1 base, and the junction held 10 bases outside the gene matches. The CDR3 covers 16 residues. Per the germline V gene, CDR1 is LNHDA and CDR2 is SQIVND (reference sequence). This CDR3 reads CASTQTRTGGSYEQYF. In DNA, the CDR3 is TGTGCCAGTACCCAGACGAGGACAGGGGGTTCCTACGAGCAGTACTTC.

The V gene is TRBV4-1, the J gene TRBJ2-3; 10 bases line up with TRBD2. The V and J ends lost 1 base and 2 bases, in that order; junction bases with no gene match: 6. This CDR3 has 17 residues. Germline values: CDR1 MGHRA, CDR2 YSYEKL. CDR3 coding DNA: TGCGCCAGCAGCCAAGTCCCTACTAGCGGGAACACAGATACGCAGTATTTT. Protein: CASSQVPTSGNTDTQYF.

This clone occurred many times. The chain combines TRBV4-2 with TRBJ1-2; D unresolved. The CDR3 has 12 residues. Germline-derived CDR1 and CDR2 are LGHNA and YNFKEQ. V lost 8 bases to trimming and J lost 3 bases, with 10 bases between them. CDR3 nucleotide sequence: TGTGCCAGCTCGCGGGAACACTATGGCTACACCTTC. Protein: CASSREHYGYTF.

J is TRBJ2-3 and V is TRBV11-2; 9 nucleotides line up with TRBD1. V shed 5 bases and J 5 bases; nucleotides not matched to a gene: 5. Looked up from germline, CDR1 is SGHAT and CDR2 is FQNNGV. The CDR3 covers 14 residues. CDR3 loop: CASSEGTGLDTQYF. DNA of the CDR3: TGTGCCAGCAGCGAAGGGACAGGGTTAGATACGCAGTATTTT.

The chain couples TRBV7-8 to TRBJ1-4; D perhaps matches TRBD1 (5 bases). V lost 5 bases, J lost 5 bases, and 12 bases lay in between. This CDR3 has 14 amino acids. CDR1 SGHVS and CDR2 FQNEAQ come from the germline V gene. CDR3 in DNA: TGTGCCAGCAGCCTGGGGGTATTAAATGAAAAACTGTTTTTT. This translates into CASSLGVLNEKLFF.

The rearrangement joins TRBV7-2 to TRBJ1-2; the D gene is possibly TRBD1 (5 bases). V was clipped by 1 base and J by 5 bases, with 8 bases between them. The CDR3 covers 13 residues. Germline values: CDR1 SGHTA, CDR2 FQGNSA. The CDR3 nucleotides read TGTGCCAGCAGCTTAGGCAGGGCTTATGGCTACACCTTC. Amino acids: CASSLGRAYGYTF.

The chain carries TRBV6-5 and TRBJ1-5; D unclear. This CDR3 comprises 13 residues. The ends were cut back, 8 bases at V and 5 bases at J, with 13 bases in the middle. CDR1 MNHEY and CDR2 SVGAGI come from the germline V gene. This chain's CDR3 is CASAQAGYQPQHF. As DNA, the CDR3 is TGTGCCAGCGCCCAAGCGGGGTATCAGCCCCAGCATTTT.

The CDR3 is CASSSVRQGGNSPLHF. The CDR3 DNA reads TGTGCCAGCAGCTCGGTTAGACAGGGCGGAAATTCACCCCTCCACTTT. The genes are TRBV7-8 and TRBJ1-6, with 7 nucleotides matching TRBD1. The J segment lost 7 bases and the V segment lost 4 bases, leaving 10 bases of the junction unmatched. There are 16 residues in the CDR3. CDR1 is SGHVS, CDR2 FQNEAQ, per germline.

The CDR3 region is CASSWGQGGSPLHF. CDR3 DNA sequence: TGTGCCAGCAGCTGGGGACAGGGAGGCTCACCCCTCCACTTT. V usage is TRBV5-6 and J usage is TRBJ1-6; TRBD1 agrees at 9 bases. The germline V gene encodes CDR1 SGHDT and CDR2 YYEEEE. The CDR3 is 14 amino acids. The V and J ends lost 3 bases and 10 bases, in that order; junction bases with no gene match: 5.

The V gene is TRBV6-5, the J gene TRBJ2-5, with a tentative D call TRBD1 (6 bases). The J call may be wrong; the DNA end is better matched by TRBJ2-7. CDR1 is MNHEY, CDR2 SVGAGI, per germline. The CDR3 has 15 amino acids. In DNA, the CDR3 is TGTGCCAGCAGTTACGGGGACACGGGCTACTACGAGCAGTACTTC. Translating gives CASSYGDTGYYEQYF.

V and J are TRBV5-4 and TRBJ2-3, with 13 bases matching TRBD2. From germline, CDR1 is SGHNT and CDR2 YYREEE (reference sequence). The CDR3 is 18 residues long. The ends lost 3 bases at V and 7 bases at J; junction bases unmatched: 14. This CDR3 is CASSSRLAGGTLLYTQYF. The CDR3 DNA follows: TGTGCCAGCAGCTCCCGACTAGCGGGAGGTACCCTCCTCTATACGCAGTATTTT.

The chain carries TRBV4-2 and TRBJ1-3; D gene ambiguous. Germline V gene data show CDR1 as LGHNA and CDR2 as YNFKEQ. This CDR3 has 17 residues. V dropped 2 bases and J dropped 0 bases, with 14 bases sitting between them. This CDR3 is CASSQLPPTISGNTIYF. The CDR3, as DNA: TGTGCCAGCAGCCAACTCCCCCCAACTATCTCTGGAAACACCATATATTTT.